Sequencing of this T cell receptor beta chain was carried out in a study of blood T cells in healthy people across ages. Germline V gives CDR1 MDHEN, CDR2 SYDVKM. The ends were cut back, 6 bases at V and 2 bases at J, with 14 bases in the middle. This CDR3 has 16 residues. The authors ran a second PCR of roughly 6 to 12 cycles using a sample-barcoded 5' primer and a J-beta primer mix. MiXCR was run by TCRdb on the 5' RACE reads, yielding one entry per CDR3 protein. The sample has some 1.5 million distinct CDR3 sequences, approximately 30% seen once. The receptor comes from a woman in her twenties or thirties in good health. The sequencing input was blood. The chain combines TRBV28 with TRBJ2-6, with D unresolved. In DNA form, the CDR3 reads TGTGCCAGCAGGAGTGACGGATTAACTGGGGCCAACGTCCTGACTTTC. Translating gives CASRSDGLTGANVLTF. The whole variable domain, filled in from reference TRBV28 and TRBJ2-6, reads DVKVTQSSRYLVKRTGEKVFLECVQDMDHENMFWYRQDPGLGLRLIYFSYDVKMKEKGDIPEGYSVSREKKERFSLILESASTNQTSMYLCASRSDGLTGANVLTFGAGSRLTVL.